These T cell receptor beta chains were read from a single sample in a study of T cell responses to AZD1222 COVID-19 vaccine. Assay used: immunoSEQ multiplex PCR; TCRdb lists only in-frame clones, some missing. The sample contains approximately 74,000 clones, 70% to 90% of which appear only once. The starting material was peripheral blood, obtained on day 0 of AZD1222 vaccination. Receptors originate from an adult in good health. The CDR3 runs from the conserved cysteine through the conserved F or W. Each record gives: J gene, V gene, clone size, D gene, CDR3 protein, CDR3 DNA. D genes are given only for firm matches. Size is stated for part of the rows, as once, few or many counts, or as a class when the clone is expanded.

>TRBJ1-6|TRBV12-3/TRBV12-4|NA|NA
CASSVGGSPLHF
TGTGCCAGCAGTGTCGGAGGGTCACCCCTCCACTTT
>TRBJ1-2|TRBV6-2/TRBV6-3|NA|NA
CASSRGGYTF
TGTGCCAGCAGTCGCGGTGGCTACACCTTC
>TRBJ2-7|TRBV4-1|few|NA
CASSLRPLRQQVEQYF
TGCGCCAGCAGCCTCCGGCCTTTGAGGCAGCAAGTAGAGCAGTACTTC
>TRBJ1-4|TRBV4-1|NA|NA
CASSQGGRATNEKLFF
TGCGCCAGCAGCCAAGGGGGGCGGGCAACTAATGAAAAACTGTTTTTT
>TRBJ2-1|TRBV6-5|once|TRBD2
CASRRLAGGLVEQFF
TGTGCCAGCAGGAGACTAGCGGGAGGATTGGTTGAGCAGTTCTTC
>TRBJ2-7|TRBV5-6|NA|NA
CASSLGGPF
TGTGCCAGCAGCTTGGGGGGCCCCTTC
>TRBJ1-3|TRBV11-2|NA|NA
CASSRGTVGNTIYF
TGTGCCAGCAGCCGCGGGACTGTTGGAAACACCATATATTTT
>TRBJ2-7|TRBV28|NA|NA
CASTPRGAYTYEQYF
TGTGCCAGCACCCCCCGGGGAGCTTATACCTACGAGCAGTACTTC
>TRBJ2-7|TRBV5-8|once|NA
CASRRGYEQYF
TGTGCCAGCAGGCGTGGGTACGAGCAGTACTTC
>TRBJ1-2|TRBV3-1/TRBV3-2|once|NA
CASSQESRKGGYTF
TGTGCCAGCAGCCAAGAGTCCCGGAAGGGAGGCTACACCTTC
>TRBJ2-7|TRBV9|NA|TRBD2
CASSDSGSASYEQYF
TGTGCCAGCAGTGATAGCGGGAGCGCATCCTACGAGCAGTACTTC
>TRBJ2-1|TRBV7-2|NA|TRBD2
CASSSAGGGVNEQFF
TGTGCCAGCAGCTCAGCGGGAGGCGGAGTCAATGAGCAGTTCTTC
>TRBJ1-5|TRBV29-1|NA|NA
CSVTLSQVGPQHF
TGCAGCGTCACCCTCTCACAAGTGGGGCCCCAGCATTTT
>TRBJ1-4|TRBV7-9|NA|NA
CASPGGFHEKLFF
TGTGCCAGCCCTGGGGGCTTCCATGAAAAACTGTTTTTT
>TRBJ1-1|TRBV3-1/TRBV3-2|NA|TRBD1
CASSQVRGTGGSAEAFF
TGTGCCAGCAGCCAAGTGAGGGGGACAGGGGGGTCGGCTGAAGCTTTCTTT
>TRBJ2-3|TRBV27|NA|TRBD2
CASYQLAAPTDTQYF
TGTGCCAGCTATCAACTAGCGGCCCCCACAGATACGCAGTATTTT
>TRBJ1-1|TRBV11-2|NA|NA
CASSGSEAFF
TGTGCCAGCAGCGGGAGTGAAGCTTTCTTT
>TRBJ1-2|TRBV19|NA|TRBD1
CASSLSGTGGSYGYTF
TGTGCCAGTAGTCTGAGTGGGACAGGGGGCTCCTATGGCTACACCTTC
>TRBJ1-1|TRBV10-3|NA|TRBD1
CAIKTRGDTEAFF
TGTGCCATCAAAACCAGGGGGGACACTGAAGCTTTCTTT
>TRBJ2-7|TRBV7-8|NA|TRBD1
CASSFRGTGIYEQYF
TGTGCCAGCAGCTTTAGAGGGACAGGGATCTACGAGCAGTACTTC
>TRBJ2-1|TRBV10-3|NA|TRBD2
CAISESSKLATDNEQFF
TGTGCCATCAGTGAGTCGAGTAAACTAGCGACTGACAATGAGCAGTTCTTC
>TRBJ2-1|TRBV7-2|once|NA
CASSTGSSTYNEQFF
TGTGCCAGCAGCACCGGCAGCTCAACCTACAATGAGCAGTTCTTC
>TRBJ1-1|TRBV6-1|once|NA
CASSEVQKATEAFF
TGTGCCAGCAGCGAAGTCCAGAAGGCTACTGAAGCTTTCTTT
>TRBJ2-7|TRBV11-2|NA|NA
CASSYRQASYEQYF
TGTGCCAGCAGCTATAGACAGGCCTCCTACGAGCAGTACTTC
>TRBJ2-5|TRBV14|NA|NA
CASSQGNTFFQETQYF
TGTGCCAGCAGCCAAGGAAACACCTTTTTCCAAGAGACCCAGTACTTC
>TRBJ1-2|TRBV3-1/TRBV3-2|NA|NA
CASNGESYGYTF
TGTGCCAGCAATGGGGAATCCTATGGCTACACCTTC
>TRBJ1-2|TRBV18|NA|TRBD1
CASSQSGGYYGYTF
TGTGCCAGCTCACAATCAGGGGGCTACTATGGCTACACCTTC
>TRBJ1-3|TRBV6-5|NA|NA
CASSYSIAPGNTIYF
TGTGCCAGCAGTTACTCGATTGCTCCTGGAAACACCATATATTTT